This TCR beta chain was captured in a study of lymphopenia after photon versus proton radiotherapy. Overall study results and limits: Relative stability marked proton patients; photon patients lost diversity and naive cells. Survival link was tested only in deceased patients; proton benefit remains a possibility.

In regard to this clone: Its antigen is unknown.

The method was immunoSEQ multiplex PCR; TCRdb's version includes in-frame clones alone and lacks a portion of them. This table holds about 26,000 clones, 83% found once. Germline V gene sequence: CDR1 MNHEY, CDR2 SMNVEV (reference sequence). The V end was cut by 6 bases, the J end by 2 bases, with 16 bases between. This CDR3 is built from 15 residues. This clonotype was obtained from a woman between 50 and 59 years old with pancreatic cancer. This rearrangement joins TRBV27 to TRBJ1-1, with a possible D match to TRBD1 (5 bases). Sequences were derived from peripheral blood, sampled from a patient treated with photon-based radiotherapy. The CDR3 bases are TGTGCCAGCAGACGTATGAACCAGGGTAACACTGAAGCTTTCTTT. Protein: CASRRMNQGNTEAFF.